One sample yielded the 20 T cell receptor beta chains listed below, sequenced in a study of blood T cell repertoires in COVID-19. Assay used: immunoSEQ multiplex PCR; TCRdb lists only in-frame clones, some missing. The sample records about 190,000 clones, roughly 90% being singletons. The sequencing sample was made of peripheral blood. The receptors were gathered from a man between 45 and 60 years old with acute or convalescent COVID-19.

The V call is TRBV5-4, the J call TRBJ2-5; TRBD1 agrees at 9 bases. Germline trimming cut 0 bases from V and 5 bases from J; bases unmatched to any gene: 8. CDR3 length equals 16 residues. The germline gives CDR1 SGHNT, CDR2 YYREEE (reference sequence). The chain's CDR3 is CASSLERTGAGETQYF. In nucleotides, the CDR3 is TGTGCCAGCAGCTTGGAAAGGACAGGGGCGGGCGAGACCCAGTACTTC.

DNA of the CDR3: TGTGCCAGCTTTCGGGGAAGCACAGATACGCAGTATTTT. Translated: CASFRGSTDTQYF. The chain combines TRBV2 with TRBJ2-3; weak D call: TRBD2 (5 bases). V was trimmed by 8 bases and J by 0 bases, leaving 9 bases between them. Germline lookup yields CDR1 SNHLY and CDR2 FYNNEI. The CDR3 covers 13 residues.

This clone was recorded a few times. V is TRBV9 and J is TRBJ1-2, with D hard to call. Deletions cut 0 bases from V and 2 bases from J, with 11 bases between. CDR3 length: 15 amino acids. The germline V gene has CDR1 SGDLS and CDR2 YYNGEE. In DNA, the CDR3 is TGTGCCAGCAGCGTAGAGCGATTTCCGAACTATGGCTACACCTTC. Its translation is CASSVERFPNYGYTF. Full variable domain (remainder filled in from reference TRBV9 and TRBJ1-2): DSGVTQTPKHLITATGQRVTLRCSPRSGDLSVYWYQQSLDQGLQFLIQYYNGEERAKGNILERFSAQQFPDLHSELNLSSLELGDSALYFCASSVERFPNYGYTFGSGTRLTVV.

The chain joins TRBV5-5 to TRBJ1-1, with a possible D match to TRBD1 (5 bases). Germline V gives CDR1 SGHKS, CDR2 YYEKEE (reference sequence). Deletions cut 2 bases from V and 4 bases from J, with 15 bases between. This CDR3 is 15 amino acids long. CDR3 in DNA: TGTGCCAGCAGCTTCCTACTCCAGGGAGGCACTGAAGCTTTCTTT. Its protein is CASSFLLQGGTEAFF.

This clone was picked up a small number of times. V usage is TRBV6-1 and J usage is TRBJ2-5, with D perhaps TRBD2 (6 bases). This CDR3 has 15 amino acids. With 3 bases removed from V and 5 bases from J, the gap between germline ends came to 16 bases. Germline CDR1 is MNHNS and CDR2 is SASEGT. CDR3 protein: CASSEDPWRGETQYF. CDR3 bases: TGTGCCAGCAGTGAGGACCCGTGGAGGGGTGAGACCCAGTACTTC.

The J gene is TRBJ2-7, the V gene TRBV29-1; 12 nucleotides match TRBD1. Germline V gives CDR1 SQVTM, CDR2 ANQGSEA. The CDR3 spans 12 residues. V gave up 7 bases and J gave up 5 bases; unmatched junction bases: 3. CDR3 bases: TGCAGCGGCGGGACAGGGGGCCACGAGCAGTACTTC. The encoded protein is CSGGTGGHEQYF.

The rearrangement links TRBV11-2 to TRBJ2-2; possibly TRBD2 for D (6 bases). CDR1 and CDR2 from the germline V gene are SGHAT and FQNNGV. This CDR3 has 15 amino acids. With 5 bases removed from V and 6 bases from J, the gap between germline ends came to 16 bases. CDR3 in amino acids: CASSTGTLRAGELFF. DNA of the CDR3: TGTGCCAGCAGCACCGGGACTTTAAGAGCCGGGGAGCTGTTTTTT.

J is TRBJ2-1 and V is TRBV27; tentatively, D is TRBD1 (6 bases). CDR1 MNHEY and CDR2 SMNVEV come from the germline V gene (reference sequence). This CDR3 region has 17 residues. V was pared by 2 bases and J by 0 bases, with 14 bases between. The CDR3 DNA sequence: TGTGCCAGCAGTTTACGGGACACCTTGAGCTCCTACAATGAGCAGTTCTTC. As protein: CASSLRDTLSSYNEQFF.

The CDR3 loop is CASSYGRTEAFF. As DNA, the CDR3 is TGTGCCAGCAGTTACGGCAGGACTGAAGCTTTCTTT. This chain joins TRBV6-2 or TRBV6-3 and TRBJ1-1; D not resolved. The CDR3 loop spans 12 amino acids. The germline V gene encodes CDR1 MNHEY and CDR2 SVGEGT. The germline V and J ends were trimmed by 2 bases and 5 bases, with 6 bases remaining between them.

The chain has TRBV7-2 and TRBJ2-1; TRBD1 is a possible D gene (5 bases). This CDR3 has 14 amino acids. V was clipped by 5 bases and J by 6 bases, with 14 bases between them. The germline V gene encodes CDR1 SGHTA and CDR2 FQGNSA. CDR3 coding DNA: TGTGCCAGCAGCCCAGGGATGGTACCCAATGAGCAGTTCTTC. Encoded protein: CASSPGMVPNEQFF.

This clone came up once. The J gene is TRBJ1-5, the V gene TRBV30; perhaps TRBD1 as D (6 bases). V was trimmed by 2 bases and J by 7 bases, leaving 15 bases between them. CDR3 length equals 14 residues. Looked up from germline, CDR1 is GTSNPN and CDR2 is SVGIG (reference sequence). Written as DNA, the CDR3 is TGTGCCTGGAGTCCAGGGGTGCTGGGCCAGCCCCAGCATTTT. Its protein is CAWSPGVLGQPQHF.

V is TRBV27 and J is TRBJ2-7; no definite D call. Trimming pared 2 bases from V and 6 bases from J, leaving 20 bases between. The length of the CDR3 is 16 residues. Germline V gives CDR1 MNHEY, CDR2 SMNVEV (reference sequence). The CDR3 here is CASSLGASTRVSEQYV. In nucleotides, the CDR3 is TGTGCCAGCAGTTTAGGAGCGAGTACCCGGGTGAGCGAGCAGTACGTC.

The chain links TRBV5-1 to TRBJ2-2; tentatively, D is TRBD1 (5 bases). Germline V lookup: CDR1 SGHRS, CDR2 YFSETQ. CDR3 length: 15 residues. V shed 4 bases and J shed 5 bases, with 15 bases lying between them. CDR3 sequence (DNA): TGCGCCAGCAGCCAGGGCGCAGGGCCAACCGGGGAGCTGTTTTTT. Amino acids: CASSQGAGPTGELFF.

This chain links TRBV5-1 with TRBJ1-2, with 8 bases identical to TRBD1. The CDR3 is 14 amino acids. Germline CDR1 SGHRS, CDR2 YFSETQ. V lost 4 bases and J lost 1; bases outside the gene matches: 3. The CDR3 region has the DNA TGCGCCAGCAGCGCCGGACAGGGTAACTATGGCTACACCTTC. Amino acids: CASSAGQGNYGYTF.

V is TRBV5-6 and J is TRBJ2-1; D ambiguous. This CDR3 comprises 11 residues. Trimming removed 4 bases from V and 3 bases from J, with 2 bases in between. Germline CDR1 is SGHDT and CDR2 is YYEEEE. The CDR3 nucleotides are TGTGCCAGCAGCCGCTACAATGAGCAGTTCTTC. Translated, it gives CASSRYNEQFF. The complete variable domain, with remaining parts taken from reference TRBV5-6 and TRBJ2-1, reads DAGVTQSPTHLIKTRGQQVTLRCSPKSGHDTVSWYQQALGQGPQFIFQYYEEEERQRGNFPDRFSGHQFPNYSSELNVNALLLGDSALYLCASSRYNEQFFGPGTRLTVL.

DNA for the CDR3: TGTGCCAGCAGCATGCGACTAGCGGGGGTCCGTTGGCATGAGCAGTTCTTC. It translates to CASSMRLAGVRWHEQFF. V and J are TRBV5-5 and TRBJ2-1, with 12 bases identical to TRBD2. V lost 4 bases to trimming and J lost 8 bases; unmatched junction nucleotides: 13. Germline V gene lookup returns CDR1 SGHKS and CDR2 YYEKEE (reference sequence). The CDR3 has 17 residues.

This sequence joins TRBV3-1 (or the pseudogene TRBV3-2) and TRBJ2-1, with 9 bases identical to TRBD2. The CDR3 runs 16 residues. Germline lookup yields CDR1 LGHDT and CDR2 YNNKEL (reference sequence). V lost 4 bases to trimming and J lost 1 base; unmatched junction nucleotides: 5. For the CDR3, the DNA is TGTGCCAGCAGCCTTAGACTAGCGGTATCCTACAATGAGCAGTTCTTC. Its translation is CASSLRLAVSYNEQFF.

The V and J genes are TRBV30 and TRBJ2-7, with 9 bases aligning to TRBD1. Germline assignment: CDR1 GTSNPN and CDR2 SVGIG (reference sequence). V lost 2 bases and J lost 3; bases outside the gene matches: 8. CDR3 size: 15 residues. CDR3 coding DNA: TGTGCCTGGAGTCCAACCGGGACAGGGAGCTACGAGCAGTACGTC. This codes for CAWSPTGTGSYEQYV.

J is TRBJ1-1 and V is TRBV12-3 or TRBV12-4; D not certain. V was trimmed by 4 bases and J by 0 bases, leaving 6 bases between them. The CDR3 contains 13 residues. As DNA, the CDR3 is TGTGCCAGCAGTTCTGTATTGAACACTGAAGCTTTCTTT. This sequence encodes CASSSVLNTEAFF.

The rearrangement links TRBV5-1 to TRBJ2-5; 8 bases are shared with TRBD1. The V gene end was trimmed by 2 bases and the J gene end by 1 base; junction bases not matched to a gene: 1. CDR1 is SGHRS and CDR2 is YFSETQ in the germline V gene. The CDR3 has 14 amino acids. CDR3 loop: CASSFGQGQETQYF. In nucleotides, the CDR3 is TGCGCCAGCAGCTTTGGACAGGGCCAAGAGACCCAGTACTTC.